A single sample is the source of the 16 T cell receptor beta chains below, sequenced in a study of blood T cells in healthy people across ages. With a J-beta primer mix and a sample-barcoded 5' primer, a second PCR ran about 6 to 11 cycles. TCRdb re-analysed the 5' RACE reads in MiXCR, keeping a single row per CDR3 protein. The sample yields roughly 800,000 distinct CDR3 sequences, 36% seen once. The sample consisted of blood. These receptor sequences come from a young man in good health.

This clonotype was seen just once. This may be a read error: a much more frequent sequence differs by one nucleotide. V is TRBV16 and J is TRBJ1-5; D gene unclear. Trimming cost V 0 bases and J 6 bases, with 12 bases left between them. The germline CDR1 and CDR2 sequences are KGHSY and FQNENV. The CDR3 totals 15 residues. In DNA form, the CDR3 reads TGTGCCAGCAGCCAATCGTACAGCCGCAGTCAGCCCCAGCATTTT. Residues: CASSQSYSRSQPQHF.

This clonotype was found many times. CDR3 sequence: CASSLEASPDTQYF. CDR3 nucleotide sequence: TGCGCCAGCAGCTTGGAGGCTAGCCCCGATACGCAGTATTTT. J is TRBJ2-3 and V is TRBV5-1; D is possibly TRBD2 (5 bases). From germline, CDR1 is SGHRS and CDR2 YFSETQ. Between the trimmed V and J ends, which lost 0 bases and 6 bases, there was a span of 11 bases. The CDR3 extends over 14 amino acids.

This clonotype was seen only a few times. This sequence joins TRBV23-1 and TRBJ1-5; D perhaps matches TRBD1 (5 bases). TRBV23-1 is reported as an ORF; its role is uncertain. The V end lost 6 bases, the J end lost 7 bases, and 16 bases lay between the germline ends. The CDR3 is 14 residues long. CDR3 sequence (DNA): TGCGCCAGCAGCCGGGGGGGAACGTCGCAGCCCCAGCATTTT. Its translation is CASSRGGTSQPQHF.

The table lists this clonotype with a few counts. This chain connects TRBV9 to TRBJ2-1; D is uncertain. Germline CDR1 reads SGDLS; CDR2 reads YYNGEE. This CDR3 contains 16 residues. V lost 0 bases and J lost 1, with 11 bases in between. In DNA form, the CDR3 reads TGTGCCAGCAGCGTAGTTGGGTCAAGTTCCTACAATGAGCAGTTCTTC. Its protein is CASSVVGSSSYNEQFF.

The chain combines TRBV20-1 with TRBJ1-4; D is possibly TRBD1 (5 bases). Germline V CDR1 and CDR2: DFQATT, SNEGSKA (reference sequence). Trimming removed 7 bases from V and 3 bases from J, with 15 bases in between. CDR3 length: 14 amino acids. Here the CDR3 reads CSVGTGDSNEKLFF. The CDR3 DNA is TGCAGTGTGGGTACAGGAGACTCTAATGAAAAACTGTTTTTT.

V usage is TRBV5-6 and J usage is TRBJ2-5; possibly TRBD1 for D (5 bases). CDR1 and CDR2 (germline): SGHDT, YYEEEE. V lost 4 bases, J lost 5 bases, and 12 bases lay in between. This CDR3 has 13 amino acids. As DNA, the CDR3 is TGTGCCAGCAGCGTTGGGGCGGTTGAGACCCAGTACTTC. Its protein is CASSVGAVETQYF.

J is TRBJ1-2 and V is TRBV12-3 or TRBV12-4; D not certain. V lost 5 bases and J lost 0, with 16 bases in between. The CDR3 runs to 16 residues. CDR3 sequence reads: CASSPLDGSANYGYTF. The CDR3 coding sequence is TGTGCCAGCAGTCCCCTAGACGGGTCAGCTAACTATGGCTACACCTTC.

This clonotype appeared a few times. The V and J genes are TRBV2 and TRBJ1-5; 9 nucleotides match TRBD1. V lost 6 bases and J lost 4; bases outside the gene matches: 10. The CDR3 runs to 16 residues. Germline lookup yields CDR1 SNHLY and CDR2 FYNNEI. The CDR3 DNA sequence: TGTGCCAGCAGCCCGGACAGGGGCAATGGAAATCAGCCCCAGCATTTT. The encoded protein is CASSPDRGNGNQPQHF.

This rearrangement joins TRBV20-1 to TRBJ2-1; D may match TRBD1 or TRBD2 (5 bases each). Germline-derived CDR1 and CDR2 are DFQATT and SNEGSKA (reference sequence). V was clipped by 3 bases and J by 8 bases, with 8 bases between them. The CDR3 is 11 amino acids. The CDR3 region has the DNA TGCAGTGCTAGTGGGACGGATGAGCAGTTCTTC. It yields the protein CSASGTDEQFF.

The chain joins TRBV12-3 or TRBV12-4 to TRBJ2-5; D not resolved. CDR3 length: 14 residues. V was pared by 2 bases and J by 4 bases, with 11 bases between. Here the CDR3 reads CASSLSQVLETQYF. DNA of the CDR3: TGTGCCAGCAGTTTAAGCCAGGTCCTAGAGACCCAGTACTTC.

There are a few counts of this clonotype. The chain recombines TRBV20-1 with TRBJ2-1, with a weak D call TRBD2 (6 bases). Germline loops: CDR1 DFQATT, CDR2 SNEGSKA (reference sequence). This CDR3 spans 17 amino acids. V was pared by 0 bases and J by 3 bases, with 18 bases between. The CDR3 is CSARDGTSGFFYNEQFF. Here the CDR3 DNA reads TGCAGTGCTAGAGATGGAACAAGCGGGTTTTTCTACAATGAGCAGTTCTTC.

The chain is built from TRBV12-3 or TRBV12-4 and TRBJ2-1; 7 nucleotides align to TRBD2. Near its end, the DNA agrees better with TRBJ2-7, so the J call may be wrong. The CDR3 consists of 15 residues. For the CDR3, the DNA is TGTGCCAGCAGCCGGGACTATTCGCGCTACAATGAGCAGTACTTC. Protein product: CASSRDYSRYNEQYF.

There are a few counts of this clonotype. The V and J genes are TRBV25-1 and TRBJ1-1; unclear D gene. Deletions cut 4 bases from V and 8 bases from J, with 5 bases between. The CDR3 has 10 residues. Germline V gene sequence: CDR1 MGHDK, CDR2 SYGVNS. Here the CDR3 DNA reads TGTGCCAGCAGTGCAACCGAAGCTTTCTTT. It translates to CASSATEAFF.

The rearrangement links TRBV27 to TRBJ2-1; no firm D call. The V end lost 3 bases, the J end lost 6 bases, and 9 bases lay between the germline ends. The CDR3 is made up of 13 amino acids. Germline V gene lookup returns CDR1 MNHEY and CDR2 SMNVEV (reference sequence). The CDR3 DNA follows: TGTGCCAGCAGTTTTTCCGCGACCAATGAGCAGTTCTTC. As protein: CASSFSATNEQFF.

This clonotype was counted only a few times. The chain couples TRBV25-1 to TRBJ1-1; D remains ambiguous. This CDR3 has 12 amino acids. V was cut by 4 bases and J by 1 base, with 4 bases left in between. The germline V gene has CDR1 MGHDK and CDR2 SYGVNS. The CDR3 is CASSGKNTEAFF. Here the CDR3 DNA reads TGTGCCAGCAGTGGAAAGAACACTGAAGCTTTCTTT.

The rearrangement uses TRBV4-3 and TRBJ2-1; D remains ambiguous. CDR3 length: 11 amino acids. Between the trimmed V and J ends, which lost 3 bases and 8 bases, there was a span of 5 bases. CDR1 is LGHNA, CDR2 YSLEER, per germline. The CDR3 here is CASSHNDEQFF. CDR3 nucleotides: TGCGCCAGCAGCCACAACGATGAGCAGTTCTTC.